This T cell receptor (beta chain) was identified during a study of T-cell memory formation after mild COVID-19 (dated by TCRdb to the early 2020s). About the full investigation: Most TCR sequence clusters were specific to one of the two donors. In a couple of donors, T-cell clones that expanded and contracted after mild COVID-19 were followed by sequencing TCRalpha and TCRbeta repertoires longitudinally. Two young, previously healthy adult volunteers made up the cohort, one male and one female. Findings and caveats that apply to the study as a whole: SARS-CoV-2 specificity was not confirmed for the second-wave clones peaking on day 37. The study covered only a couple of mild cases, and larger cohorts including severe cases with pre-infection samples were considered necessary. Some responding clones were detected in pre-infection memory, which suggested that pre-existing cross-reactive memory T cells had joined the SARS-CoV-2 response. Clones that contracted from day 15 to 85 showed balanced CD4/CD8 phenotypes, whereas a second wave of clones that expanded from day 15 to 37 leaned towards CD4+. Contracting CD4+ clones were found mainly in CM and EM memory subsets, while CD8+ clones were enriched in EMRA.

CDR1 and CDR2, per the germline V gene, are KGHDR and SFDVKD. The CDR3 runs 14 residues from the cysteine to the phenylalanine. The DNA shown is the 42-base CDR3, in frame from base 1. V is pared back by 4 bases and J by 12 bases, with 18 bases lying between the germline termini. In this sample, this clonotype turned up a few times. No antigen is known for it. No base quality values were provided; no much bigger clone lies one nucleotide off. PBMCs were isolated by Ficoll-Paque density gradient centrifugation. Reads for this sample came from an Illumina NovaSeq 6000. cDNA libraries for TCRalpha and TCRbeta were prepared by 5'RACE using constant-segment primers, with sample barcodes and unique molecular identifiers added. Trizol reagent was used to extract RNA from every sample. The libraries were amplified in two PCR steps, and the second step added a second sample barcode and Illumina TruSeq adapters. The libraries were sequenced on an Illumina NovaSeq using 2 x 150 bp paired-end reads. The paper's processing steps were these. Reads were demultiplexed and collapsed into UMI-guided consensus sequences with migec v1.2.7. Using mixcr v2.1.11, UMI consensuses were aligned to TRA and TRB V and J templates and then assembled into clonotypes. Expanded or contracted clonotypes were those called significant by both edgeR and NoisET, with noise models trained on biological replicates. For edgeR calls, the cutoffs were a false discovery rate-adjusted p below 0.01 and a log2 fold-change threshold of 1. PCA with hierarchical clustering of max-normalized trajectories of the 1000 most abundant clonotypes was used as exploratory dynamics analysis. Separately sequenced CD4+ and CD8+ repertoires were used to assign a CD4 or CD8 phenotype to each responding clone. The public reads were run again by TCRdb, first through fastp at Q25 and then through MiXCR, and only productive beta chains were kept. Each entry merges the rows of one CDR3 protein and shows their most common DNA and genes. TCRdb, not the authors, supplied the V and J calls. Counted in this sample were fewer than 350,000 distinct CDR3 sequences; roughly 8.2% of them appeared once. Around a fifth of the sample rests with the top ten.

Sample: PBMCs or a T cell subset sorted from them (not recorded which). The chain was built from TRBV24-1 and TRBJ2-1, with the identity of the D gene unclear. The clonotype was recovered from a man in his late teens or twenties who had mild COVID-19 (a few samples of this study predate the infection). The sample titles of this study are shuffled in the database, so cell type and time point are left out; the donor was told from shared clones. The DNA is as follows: TGTGCCACCAGTGACTCGCGTCTTGGGCACGGGCAGTTCTTC. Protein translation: CATSDSRLGHGQFF.